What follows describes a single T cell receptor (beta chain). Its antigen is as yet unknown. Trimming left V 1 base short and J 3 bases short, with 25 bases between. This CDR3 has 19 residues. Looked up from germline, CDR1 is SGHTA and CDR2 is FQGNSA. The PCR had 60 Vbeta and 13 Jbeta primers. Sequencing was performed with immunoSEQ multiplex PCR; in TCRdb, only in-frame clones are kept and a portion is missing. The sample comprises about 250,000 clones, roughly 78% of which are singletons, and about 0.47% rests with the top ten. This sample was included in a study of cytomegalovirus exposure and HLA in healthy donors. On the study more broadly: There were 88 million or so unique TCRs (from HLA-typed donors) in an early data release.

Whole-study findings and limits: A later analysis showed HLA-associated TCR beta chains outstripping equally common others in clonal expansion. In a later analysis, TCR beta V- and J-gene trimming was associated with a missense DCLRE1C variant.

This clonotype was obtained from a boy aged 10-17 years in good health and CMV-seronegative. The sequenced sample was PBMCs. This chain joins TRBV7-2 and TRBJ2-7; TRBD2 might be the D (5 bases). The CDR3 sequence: CASSLEPSSIIVGFYEQYF. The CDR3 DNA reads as TGTGCCAGCAGCTTAGAGCCTAGCTCAATCATCGTAGGTTTCTACGAGCAGTACTTC.